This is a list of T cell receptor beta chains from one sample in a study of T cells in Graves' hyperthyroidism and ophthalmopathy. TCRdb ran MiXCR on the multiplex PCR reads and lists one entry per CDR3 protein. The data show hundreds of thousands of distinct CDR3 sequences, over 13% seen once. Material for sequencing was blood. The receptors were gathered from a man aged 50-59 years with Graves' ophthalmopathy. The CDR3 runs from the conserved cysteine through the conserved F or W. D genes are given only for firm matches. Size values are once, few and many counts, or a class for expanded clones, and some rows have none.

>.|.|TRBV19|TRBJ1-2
CASRAGSLNGYTF
TGTGCCAGTAGGGCGGGATCTTTAAATGGCTACACCTTC
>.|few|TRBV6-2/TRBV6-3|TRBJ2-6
CASRDQATGANVLTF
TGTGCCAGCAGAGACCAGGCCACTGGGGCCAACGTCCTGACTTTC
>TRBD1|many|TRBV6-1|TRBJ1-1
CASSEYETGGTDTEAFF
TGTGCCAGCAGTGAATATGAGACAGGGGGTACGGACACTGAAGCTTTCTTT
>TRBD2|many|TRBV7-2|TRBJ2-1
CASNSGTSSYNEQFF
TGTGCCAGCAACTCCGGGACTAGCAGCTACAATGAGCAGTTCTTC
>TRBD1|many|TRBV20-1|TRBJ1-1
CSARDTRGRDTEAFF
TGCAGTGCTAGAGATACCAGGGGGCGAGACACTGAAGCTTTCTTT
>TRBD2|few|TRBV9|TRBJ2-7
CASSPSGSTNEQYF
TGTGCCAGCAGCCCTAGCGGGAGTACAAACGAGCAGTACTTC
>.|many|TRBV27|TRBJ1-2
CASRTRSLPLGYTF
TGTGCCAGCCGTACAAGGTCTCTCCCGTTAGGCTACACCTTC
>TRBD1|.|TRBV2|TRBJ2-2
CASSEPGQGTGELFF
TGTGCCAGCAGTGAACCGGGACAGGGCACCGGGGAGCTGTTTTTT
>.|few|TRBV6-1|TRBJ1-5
CASSEVGGSNQPQHF
TGTGCCAGCAGTGAAGTTGGGGGAAGCAATCAGCCCCAGCATTTT
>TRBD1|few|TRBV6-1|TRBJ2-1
CASSQSGQGAGEQFF
TGTGCCAGCTCGCAAAGTGGACAGGGGGCTGGTGAGCAGTTCTTC
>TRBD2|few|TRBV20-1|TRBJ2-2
CSARRLAGVGGELFF
TGCAGTGCTAGGCGACTAGCGGGAGTCGGCGGGGAGCTGTTTTTT
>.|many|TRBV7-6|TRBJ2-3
CASTTHPSTDTQYF
TGTGCCAGCACCACTCACCCCAGCACAGATACGCAGTATTTT
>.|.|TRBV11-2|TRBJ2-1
CASSSPPSSYNEQFF
TGTGCCAGCAGTTCACCTCCTAGCTCCTACAATGAGCAGTTCTTC
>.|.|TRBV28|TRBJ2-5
CASSPRSGVSTQYF
TGTGCCAGCAGTCCCCGTTCAGGGGTTTCGACCCAGTACTTC
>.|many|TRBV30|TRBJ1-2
CAWEERGDYGYTF
TGTGCCTGGGAAGAAAGAGGGGACTATGGCTACACCTTC
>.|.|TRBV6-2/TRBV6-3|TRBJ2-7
CASRNTDLGVDEQYF
TGTGCCAGCAGAAACACAGATCTGGGTGTGGACGAGCAGTACTTC